This note documents a single T cell receptor (beta chain) sequence. These data are taken from a study of blood T cell repertoires in COVID-19. Study background: The samples span acute and convalescent COVID-19 from the United States, Italy and Spain. In each case, the material was cDNA or gDNA derived from T cells, B-cell-depleted T cells, or PBMCs.

Per the authors' pipeline: Reference gene primer amplification gave nucleated cell count estimates. Measured with immunoSEQ multiplex PCR; TCRdb has only the in-frame clones, and not every one. V and J calls and clone size come straight from that table; D and trimming were deduced from the DNA. The sample includes 350,000 to 450,000 clones, approximately 90% of them seen just once. Trimming removed 0 bases from V and 4 bases from J, with 18 bases in between. Germline V gene lookup returns CDR1 ENHRY and CDR2 SYGVKD. The CDR3 spans 17 residues. The chain couples TRBV10-3 to TRBJ1-1; D ambiguous. The TCR comes from a woman aged 40 to 49 with COVID-19, enrolled during active disease. The material sequenced was peripheral blood. The CDR3 loop is CAISESRERGGGTEAFF. In nucleotides, the CDR3 is TGTGCCATCAGTGAGTCGAGGGAGCGAGGAGGAGGCACTGAAGCTTTCTTT.